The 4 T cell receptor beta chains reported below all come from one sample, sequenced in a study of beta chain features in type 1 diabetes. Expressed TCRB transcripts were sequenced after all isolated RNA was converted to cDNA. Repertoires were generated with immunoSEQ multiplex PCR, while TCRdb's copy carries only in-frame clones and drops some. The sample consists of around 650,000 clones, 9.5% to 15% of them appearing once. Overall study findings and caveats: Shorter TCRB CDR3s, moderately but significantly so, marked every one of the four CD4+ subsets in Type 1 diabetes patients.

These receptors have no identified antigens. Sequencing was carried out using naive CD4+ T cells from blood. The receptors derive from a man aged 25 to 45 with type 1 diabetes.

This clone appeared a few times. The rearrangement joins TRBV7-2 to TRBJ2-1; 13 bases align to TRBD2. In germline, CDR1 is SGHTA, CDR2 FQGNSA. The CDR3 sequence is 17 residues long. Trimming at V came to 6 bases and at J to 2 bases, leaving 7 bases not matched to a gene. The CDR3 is CASRKTSGGQTYNEQFF. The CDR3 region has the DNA TGTGCCAGCAGAAAGACTAGCGGGGGGCAAACCTACAATGAGCAGTTCTTC.

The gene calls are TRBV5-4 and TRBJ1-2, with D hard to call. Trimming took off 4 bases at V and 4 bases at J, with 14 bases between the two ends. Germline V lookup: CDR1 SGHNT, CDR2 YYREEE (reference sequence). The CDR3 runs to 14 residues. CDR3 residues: CASSRERESYGYTF. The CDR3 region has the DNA TGTGCCAGCAGCCGCGAGAGGGAGTCCTATGGCTACACCTTC.

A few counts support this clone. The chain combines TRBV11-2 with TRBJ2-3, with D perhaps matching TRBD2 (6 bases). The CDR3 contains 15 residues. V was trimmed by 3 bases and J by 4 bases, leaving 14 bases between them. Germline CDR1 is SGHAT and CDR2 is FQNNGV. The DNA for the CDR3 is TGTGCCAGCAGCTTCTCCCCTAGCGAGGCAGATACGCAGTATTTT. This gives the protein CASSFSPSEADTQYF.

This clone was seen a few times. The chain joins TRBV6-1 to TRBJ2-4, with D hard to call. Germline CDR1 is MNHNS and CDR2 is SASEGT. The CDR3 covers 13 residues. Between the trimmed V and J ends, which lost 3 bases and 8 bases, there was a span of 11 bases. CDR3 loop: CASSDWKSYIQYF. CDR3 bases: TGTGCCAGCAGTGATTGGAAAAGCTACATTCAGTACTTC.